This T cell receptor (beta chain) was captured in a study of blood T cells in healthy people across ages. Together with a sample-barcoded 5' primer, a J-beta primer mix was included in a second PCR lasting roughly 7 to 11 cycles. Via MiXCR, TCRdb re-called the 5' RACE reads, giving one row per CDR3 protein. The sample consists of 450,000 to 700,000 distinct CDR3 sequences, 27% of them appearing once. This clonotype appeared a few times. CDR1 and CDR2 (germline): MNHEY, SVGEGT. Trimming pared 7 bases from V and 2 bases from J, leaving 21 bases between. CDR3 length: 17 residues. The chain employs TRBV6-2 or TRBV6-3 and TRBJ2-4; D may be TRBD2 (7 bases). This receptor was identified in a woman between 70 and 85 years old in good health. Input material: blood. In DNA form, the CDR3 reads TGTGCCAGCAACGAGGGGGGGTCGGGTTTGTCCAAAAACATTCAGTACTTC. Translation gives CASNEGGSGLSKNIQYF.